This is a list of T cell receptor beta chains from one sample in a study of blood T cell repertoires in COVID-19. Measured with immunoSEQ multiplex PCR; TCRdb has only the in-frame clones, and not every one. The sample consists of fewer than 110,000 clones, roughly 88% of them appearing once. Material: peripheral blood. The source is a man in his forties or fifties with active or convalescent COVID-19. CDR3s include the opening cysteine and the closing phenylalanine or tryptophan.

j_gene: TRBJ1-4; v_gene: TRBV28; CDR3aa: CASRLGQLNEKLFF
j_gene: TRBJ1-5; v_gene: TRBV7-2; CDR3aa: CASSLGTVSNQPQHF
j_gene: TRBJ2-7; v_gene: TRBV18; CDR3aa: CASSAKPPTSGTYEQYF
j_gene: TRBJ2-3; v_gene: TRBV5-1; CDR3aa: CASSFGRTTDTQYF
j_gene: TRBJ1-4; v_gene: TRBV29-1; CDR3aa: CSVRRGQVPNEKLFF
j_gene: TRBJ2-7; v_gene: TRBV6-2/TRBV6-3; CDR3aa: CASSYRGPYEQYF
j_gene: TRBJ1-1; v_gene: TRBV28; CDR3aa: CASSFIRADTEAFF
j_gene: TRBJ1-5; v_gene: TRBV19; CDR3aa: CASSALTGASNQPQHF
j_gene: TRBJ1-2; v_gene: TRBV6-5; CDR3aa: CASSQGYGYTF
j_gene: TRBJ1-1; v_gene: TRBV4-3; CDR3aa: CASSAAAGRGEAFF
j_gene: TRBJ2-5; v_gene: TRBV6-6; CDR3aa: CASTWSQETQYF
j_gene: TRBJ2-1; v_gene: TRBV24-1; CDR3aa: CATSDLNSRSTAGGRDEQFF
j_gene: TRBJ1-1; v_gene: TRBV6-5; CDR3aa: CASYGMNTEAFF
j_gene: TRBJ2-3; v_gene: TRBV6-6; CDR3aa: CASSYRGRMTDTQYF
j_gene: TRBJ2-2; v_gene: TRBV7-2; CDR3aa: CASSPSAGELFF
j_gene: TRBJ1-5; v_gene: TRBV27; CDR3aa: CASSTYMTGAGQPQHF
j_gene: TRBJ2-7; v_gene: TRBV4-3; CDR3aa: CASSQAPMTSGLPYEQYF
j_gene: TRBJ1-5; v_gene: TRBV15; CDR3aa: CATSRDRTGNQPQHF
j_gene: TRBJ2-1; v_gene: TRBV14; CDR3aa: CASSQEEGNPYNEQFF
j_gene: TRBJ2-2; v_gene: TRBV6-5; CDR3aa: CASSYGGTDNTGELFF
j_gene: TRBJ2-7; v_gene: TRBV2; CDR3aa: CASSIAGGFSEQYF
j_gene: TRBJ1-3; v_gene: TRBV18; CDR3aa: CASSVGQGDGNTIYF
j_gene: TRBJ2-3; v_gene: TRBV7-8; CDR3aa: CASSLGLELGDTQYF
j_gene: TRBJ2-3; v_gene: TRBV27; CDR3aa: CASSSRTGGFTDTQYF
j_gene: TRBJ2-1; v_gene: TRBV10-2; CDR3aa: CATGLPGNEQFF
j_gene: TRBJ1-2; v_gene: TRBV28; CDR3aa: CAAMRIGYGYTF
j_gene: TRBJ2-1; v_gene: TRBV5-4; CDR3aa: CASSLSRLATYNEQFF
j_gene: TRBJ2-2; v_gene: TRBV3-1/TRBV3-2; CDR3aa: CASSPGAGVFTGELFF
j_gene: TRBJ2-1; v_gene: TRBV2; CDR3aa: CASSDGLAGVEQFF
j_gene: TRBJ1-5; v_gene: TRBV15; CDR3aa: CATSRTPGQTNQPQHF
j_gene: TRBJ1-6; v_gene: TRBV7-6; CDR3aa: CASSLAGTGGNSPLHF
j_gene: TRBJ1-1; v_gene: TRBV6-6; CDR3aa: CASSSMQGKTEAFF
j_gene: TRBJ1-4; v_gene: TRBV6-5; CDR3aa: CASSYGSASTNEKLFF
j_gene: TRBJ1-6; v_gene: TRBV2; CDR3aa: CASRSGTDNSPLHF
j_gene: TRBJ2-7; v_gene: TRBV7-2; CDR3aa: CASSFLQGAYEQYF
j_gene: TRBJ2-5; v_gene: TRBV24-1; CDR3aa: CATAGPSGEETQYF
j_gene: TRBJ1-2; v_gene: TRBV3-1/TRBV3-2; CDR3aa: CVSSQEVAFGYTF
j_gene: TRBJ2-7; v_gene: TRBV27; CDR3aa: CASSLMWGSSYEQYF
j_gene: TRBJ1-5; v_gene: TRBV11-2; CDR3aa: CASSLESGFNQPQHF
j_gene: TRBJ1-2; v_gene: TRBV7-9; CDR3aa: CASSLAQGWGYTF
j_gene: TRBJ2-2; v_gene: TRBV29-1; CDR3aa: CSGWDRAGELFF
j_gene: TRBJ2-1; v_gene: TRBV30; CDR3aa: CALKLAGVINEQFF
j_gene: TRBJ1-1; v_gene: TRBV18; CDR3aa: CASSPLSGQGEAFF
j_gene: TRBJ1-5; v_gene: TRBV19; CDR3aa: CASSIRGHHQPQHF
j_gene: TRBJ2-3; v_gene: TRBV2; CDR3aa: CASSSDRGLTDTQYF
j_gene: TRBJ1-2; v_gene: TRBV5-1; CDR3aa: CASSLAPPGQGNGYTF
j_gene: TRBJ2-1; v_gene: TRBV7-8; CDR3aa: CASSLAGPNKFF
j_gene: TRBJ2-1; v_gene: TRBV6-5; CDR3aa: CATLDSYNEQFF
j_gene: TRBJ1-3; v_gene: TRBV4-1; CDR3aa: CASSQGAGDGNTIYF
j_gene: TRBJ2-3; v_gene: TRBV19; CDR3aa: CASSLGHQGTDTQYF
j_gene: TRBJ2-1; v_gene: TRBV12-2; CDR3aa: CASRLAGTGGSGEQFF
j_gene: TRBJ2-3; v_gene: TRBV12-3/TRBV12-4; CDR3aa: CASRQVVTDTQYF
j_gene: TRBJ1-2; v_gene: TRBV25-1; CDR3aa: CASSPGWYGYTF
j_gene: TRBJ1-2; v_gene: TRBV28; CDR3aa: CASSLLVPRLNGYGYTF